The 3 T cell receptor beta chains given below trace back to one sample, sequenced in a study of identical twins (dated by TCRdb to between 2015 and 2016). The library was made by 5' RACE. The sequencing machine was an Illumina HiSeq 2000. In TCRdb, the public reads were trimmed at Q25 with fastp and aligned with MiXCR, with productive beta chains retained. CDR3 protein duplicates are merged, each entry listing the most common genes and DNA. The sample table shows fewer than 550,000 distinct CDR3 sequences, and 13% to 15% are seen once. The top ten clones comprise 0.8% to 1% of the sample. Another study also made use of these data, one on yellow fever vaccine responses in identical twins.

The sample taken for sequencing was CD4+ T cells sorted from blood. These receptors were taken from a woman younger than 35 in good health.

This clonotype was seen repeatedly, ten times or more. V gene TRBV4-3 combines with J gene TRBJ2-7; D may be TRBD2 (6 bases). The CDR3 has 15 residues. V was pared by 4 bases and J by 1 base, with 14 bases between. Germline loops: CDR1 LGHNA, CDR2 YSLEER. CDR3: CASSLSRDFSYEQYF. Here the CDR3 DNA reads TGCGCCAGCAGCCTCAGCCGGGACTTTTCCTACGAGCAGTACTTC.

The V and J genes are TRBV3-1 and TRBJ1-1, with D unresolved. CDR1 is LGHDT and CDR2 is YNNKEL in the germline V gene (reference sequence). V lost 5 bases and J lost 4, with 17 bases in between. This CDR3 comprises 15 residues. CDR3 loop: CASSSQSGRTTEAFF. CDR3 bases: TGTGCCAGCAGCTCGCAGTCGGGCCGGACCACTGAAGCTTTCTTT.

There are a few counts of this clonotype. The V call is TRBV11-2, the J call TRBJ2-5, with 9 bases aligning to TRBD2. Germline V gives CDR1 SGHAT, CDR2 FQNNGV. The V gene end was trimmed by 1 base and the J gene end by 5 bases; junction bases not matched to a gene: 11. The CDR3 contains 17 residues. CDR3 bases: TGTGCCAGCAGCTTAGGTGGAGCGGGGGGCTTTGGTGAGACCCAGTACTTC. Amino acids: CASSLGGAGGFGETQYF.